This TCR beta chain was found in a study of OX40 agonist ivuxolimab in advanced cancers. Background on the whole study: Ivuxolimab, which targeted the costimulatory receptor OX40 (CD134), was an agonistic, fully human IgG2 monoclonal antibody. Intravenous ivuxolimab was administered to patients every 2 weeks at six dose levels: 0.01, 0.1, 0.3, 1.5, 3 and 10 mg/kg. Among the 52 dose-escalation patients, some 19 had hepatocellular carcinoma, approximately 15 melanoma, 9 renal cell carcinoma and 9 head and neck cancer. A male proportion of roughly 80% and a mean age of roughly 58 years, ranging from about 20 to 79, were recorded for the dose-escalation cohort. Patients were allowed to have had prior anti-PD-1, anti-PD-L1 or anti-CTLA-4 therapy, and approximately 40% of the dose-escalation patients had previously received checkpoint inhibitors. Partial responses were achieved by three dose-escalation patients, of whom one had hepatocellular carcinoma and two had cutaneous melanoma. Peripheral TCRbeta sequencing aimed to test whether ivuxolimab altered TCR sequence diversity and caused clonal T-cell expansion. The paper describes the monotherapy dose-escalation part (N = 52 patients) of the phase I trial of ivuxolimab. Results and caveats for the whole study, not just this receptor: In the 0.1-3.0 mg/kg groups, partial responders had among the lowest normalized peripheral clonal expansion, particularly in CD8+ T cells. Low levels of normalized T-cell clonal expansion were also shown by some nonresponding patients. At doses of 0.1 to 3.0 mg/kg, clonal expansion of both CD4+ and CD8+ T cells in blood was seen between baseline and week 6. On average, CD8+ T cells showed more expanded clones than CD4+ T cells after ivuxolimab. Antigen specificity was not determined for the clonally expanded peripheral T cells.

The CDR3 sequence holds 15 residues, the cysteine and phenylalanine included. The DNA shown is the 45-base CDR3, in frame from base 1. Relative to germline, V is 0 bases shorter and J is 12 bases shorter, with 18 bases between their ends. CDR1 and CDR2, looked up from the germline V gene, are MNHEY and SVGAGI. As concerns this clone: Its antigen is not yet known. Base qualities are not at hand, and no much larger clone is one base apart.

The trial excluded patients who had a history of autoimmune disease or were on systemic immunosuppression. Peripheral blood for TCR sequencing was drawn from every dose cohort at baseline, at cycle 4 day 1 and at cycle 7 day 1. The samples were drawn from a first-in-human, open-label, multicenter phase I dose-escalation trial of ivuxolimab. Adults with locally advanced or metastatic melanoma, renal cell, hepatocellular, or head and neck squamous cell carcinoma were enrolled in the trial. Before TCR sequencing, CD4+ and CD8+ T cells were separately sorted from peripheral blood. To sequence the TCRbeta CDR3 region, genomic DNA was isolated from the sorted cells. TCRbeta CDR3 regions were sequenced using the immunoSEQ Assay. Sourced from immuneACCESS, this table was stored by TCRdb with only in-frame sequences that have V and J called. A share of the clones is absent; for the studies checked, an unresolved V gene accounts for under half, and the remainder has no known explanation. The sample has about 61,000 clones on record, roughly 90% of them singletons. Approximately 23% of the sample goes to the ten largest clones.

The source of this sequence is an adult with an advanced solid tumor such as melanoma, head and neck, liver or kidney cancer. Material: CD4+ or CD8+ T cells sorted from blood, obtained in a trial of the OX40 agonist ivuxolimab. The chain is encoded by TRBV6-5 joined to TRBJ2-1; TRBD1 is possibly the D segment (5 matching bases). The CDR3 corresponds to CASSYSGVLGVGQFF. DNA sequence: TGTGCCAGCAGTTACTCAGGGGTCCTGGGTGTCGGGCAGTTCTTC.